This T cell receptor beta chain was captured in a study of blood T cell repertoires in COVID-19. As for the study in general: There were acute and convalescent COVID-19 samples, and they came from the United States, Italy and Spain. From T cells, B-cell-depleted T cells, or PBMCs came the material, which was cDNA or gDNA.

The CDR3 consists of 14 residues. Trimming left V 2 bases short and J 6 bases short, with 14 bases between. Germline lookup yields CDR1 MNHNY and CDR2 SVGAGI (reference sequence). Per the study methods: Nucleated cell counts were estimated from reference gene primer amplification. Profiling relied on immunoSEQ multiplex PCR, and the TCRdb table lists in-frame clones only, not all of them. Clone size and the V and J calls come from that table; the DNA yielded D and trimming. In the table there are 90,000 to 120,000 clones, roughly nine tenths of which are singletons. The receptor's source is a human donor in a cohort sampled during active COVID-19. The V and J genes are TRBV6-6 and TRBJ2-7; D remains unclear. The sequenced sample consisted of peripheral blood. The CDR3 nucleotides read TGTGCCAGCAGTTACGATCGGGTCGGCGGCGAGCAGTACTTC. It is translated as CASSYDRVGGEQYF.